These 27 T cell receptor beta chains came from one sample sequenced in a study of neurological immune-mediated disorders. TCRdb recomputed calls from the 5' RACE reads with MiXCR, one row per CDR3 protein. The sample lists about 88,000 distinct CDR3 sequences; 3.5% to 4% were seen once. The sample consisted of PBMCs. The receptors come from a woman in her late teens or twenties with multiple sclerosis.

This clonotype has a count of ten or more. This chain links TRBV15 with TRBJ2-1; D remains unclear. Germline CDR1 reads LNHNV; CDR2 reads YYDKDF (reference sequence). V was trimmed by 1 base and J by 7 bases, leaving 2 bases between them. The CDR3 loop spans 11 amino acids. The CDR3 sequence: CATSRANEQFF. The CDR3 nucleotides read TGTGCCACCAGCAGAGCGAATGAGCAGTTCTTC.

This clonotype was detected many times. The rearrangement links TRBV2 to TRBJ2-7, with 8 nucleotides matching TRBD2. Unmatched junction bases numbered 8, after V lost 7 bases and J lost 3 bases. This CDR3 has 14 residues. Germline V lookup: CDR1 SNHLY, CDR2 FYNNEI. CDR3 nucleotides: TGTGCCAGCATGGTGGAAGCGGGAGACTACGAGCAGTACTTC. This translates into CASMVEAGDYEQYF.

The rearrangement uses TRBV7-3 and TRBJ2-1, with D perhaps TRBD2 (6 bases). CDR3 length equals 14 residues. V was clipped by 2 bases and J by 6 bases, with 11 bases between them. CDR1 and CDR2 from the germline V gene are SGHTA and FQGTGA. CDR3 nucleotide sequence: TGTGCCAGCAGCTTACTGACGGGAGTCAATGAGCAGTTCTTC. It encodes CASSLLTGVNEQFF. The full variable domain, in which reference TRBV7-3 and TRBJ2-1 provide the parts outside the CDR3, is GAGVSQTPSNKVTEKGKYVELRCDPISGHTALYWYRQSLGQGPEFLIYFQGTGAADDSGLPNDRFFAVRPEGSVSTLKIQRTERGDSAVYLCASSLLTGVNEQFFGPGTRLTVL.

This clonotype was found many times. This chain connects TRBV20-1 to TRBJ2-7, with D maybe TRBD2 (5 bases). The V gene lost 0 bases and the J gene lost 2 bases, with 14 bases spanning the gap. The CDR3 is 15 amino acids. Germline V CDR1 and CDR2: DFQATT, SNEGSKA (reference sequence). CDR3 loop: CSARDQRVVTYEQYF. The CDR3 nucleotides read TGCAGTGCTAGAGATCAGAGGGTTGTGACCTACGAGCAGTACTTC.

This clonotype has at least ten counts. The chain uses TRBV20-1 and TRBJ2-5; D is unclear. V was cut by 5 bases and J by 0 bases, with 13 bases left in between. The CDR3 contains 14 residues. Germline V lookup: CDR1 DFQATT, CDR2 SNEGSKA (reference sequence). DNA for the CDR3: TGCAGTGCTGCCATCGGTGGCTACCAAGAGACCCAGTACTTC. This codes for CSAAIGGYQETQYF.

This clonotype was seen ten or more times. This sequence joins TRBV5-1 and TRBJ1-1; no clear D. Germline CDR1 and CDR2: SGHRS and YFSETQ. V gave up 0 bases and J gave up 6 bases, with 12 bases separating them. CDR3 length: 14 residues. The DNA of the CDR3 is TGCGCCAGCAGCTTGGTAGGTATCGGGTCTGAAGCTTTCTTT. It specifies CASSLVGIGSEAFF.

This clonotype was found many times. The chain joins TRBV6-6 to TRBJ1-1; the match to TRBD1 covers 9 bases. V lost 7 bases and J lost 5; bases outside the gene matches: 11. The length of the CDR3 is 15 residues. Germline CDR1 reads MNHNY; CDR2 reads SVGAGI (reference sequence). This chain's CDR3 is CASTPTAQGATEAFF. Here the CDR3 DNA reads TGTGCCAGCACCCCTACCGCACAGGGGGCGACTGAAGCTTTCTTT.

This clonotype was counted at least ten times. The chain is built from TRBV5-5 and TRBJ1-2; no firm D call. Deletions cut 5 bases from V and 4 bases from J, with 12 bases between. The CDR3 extends over 13 amino acids. Germline CDR1 SGHKS, CDR2 YYEKEE (reference sequence). CDR3 protein: CASSGEARYGYTF. The DNA of the CDR3 is TGTGCCAGCAGTGGCGAAGCTCGCTATGGCTACACCTTC.

This clonotype was counted at least ten times. The rearrangement joins TRBV6-6 to TRBJ2-3, with D possibly being TRBD2 (5 bases). Germline V gene data show CDR1 as MNHNY and CDR2 as SVGAGI (reference sequence). This CDR3 is 13 amino acids long. Between the trimmed V and J ends, which lost 11 bases and 4 bases, there was a span of 16 bases. The CDR3 reads CAAQRTRADTQYF. The CDR3 nucleotides read TGTGCCGCCCAGCGGACGAGGGCAGATACGCAGTATTTT.

This clonotype was picked up many times. This rearrangement joins TRBV29-1 to TRBJ1-5; D is uncertain. Trimming stripped 4 bases from V and 1 base from J, with 11 bases between. Germline assignment: CDR1 SQVTM and CDR2 ANQGSEA. The CDR3 runs 14 residues. The CDR3 DNA is TGCAGCGTTGCCTATTCGGGGAGCAATCAGCCCCAGCATTTT. Its protein is CSVAYSGSNQPQHF.

This clonotype came up many times. V and J are TRBV20-1 and TRBJ2-5; D ambiguous. V dropped 5 bases and J dropped 5 bases, with 15 bases sitting between them. This CDR3 is built from 13 residues. Per the germline V gene, CDR1 is DFQATT and CDR2 is SNEGSKA (reference sequence). CDR3 nucleotide sequence: TGCAGTGCTTACCACTTGGCTGATGAGACCCAGTACTTC. Translation gives CSAYHLADETQYF.

Ten or more counts support this clonotype. This chain joins TRBV6-5 and TRBJ2-3; possibly TRBD1 for D (7 bases). Per germline, CDR1 MNHEY and CDR2 SVGAGI. Deletions cut 6 bases from V and 6 bases from J, with 16 bases between. The CDR3 sequence is 14 residues long. The CDR3 here is CASRRGQRGDTQYF. The CDR3, as DNA: TGTGCCAGCAGGCGGGGACAGCGCGGGGATACGCAGTATTTT.

The sample holds many counts of this clonotype. The V gene is TRBV10-3, the J gene TRBJ1-3, with TRBD1 as a possible D gene (6 bases). V was shortened by 9 bases and J by 4 bases, with 10 bases between the two germline ends. Germline CDR1 and CDR2: ENHRY and SYGVKD. The CDR3 runs to 12 residues. The CDR3 reads CAIQTGGNTIYF. CDR3 sequence (DNA): TGTGCCATTCAAACAGGGGGAAACACCATATATTTT.

This clonotype was seen ten or more times. The chain has TRBV6-2 or TRBV6-3 and TRBJ1-5, with a possible D match to TRBD1 (5 bases). Germline CDR1 is MNHEY and CDR2 is SVGEGT. The CDR3 consists of 13 residues. V lost 5 bases and J 6 bases, leaving 11 bases between the germline ends. The CDR3 spells CASSTGHPQPQHF. The CDR3 bases are TGTGCCAGCAGTACAGGACACCCTCAGCCCCAGCATTTT.

This clonotype has at least ten counts. The V call is TRBV7-2, the J call TRBJ2-1, with TRBD2 as a possible D gene (6 bases). Germline lookup yields CDR1 SGHTA and CDR2 FQGNSA. Trimming cost V 5 bases and J 2 bases, with 13 bases left between them. The CDR3 is 15 residues long. The CDR3 spells CASSQTSNTYNEQFF. CDR3 DNA sequence: TGTGCCAGCAGCCAGACTAGTAACACCTACAATGAGCAGTTCTTC.

This clonotype was picked up a small number of times. A read error may explain this, as a much larger clone is one base away. The chain couples TRBV20-1 to TRBJ1-6, with 8 bases that match TRBD1. CDR3 length equals 14 residues. Germline V CDR1 and CDR2: DFQATT, SNEGSKA (reference sequence). The CDR3 loop reads CSATEGQEASPLNF. CDR3 nucleotide sequence: TGCAGTGCTACCGAGGGACAGGAGGCATCACCCCTCAACTTT.

This clonotype was detected ten times or more. The V call is TRBV28, the J call TRBJ2-7, with D tentatively TRBD1 (5 bases). Germline CDR1 reads MDHEN; CDR2 reads SYDVKM. This CDR3 has 15 residues. Trimming took 4 bases from V and 0 from J, leaving 13 bases between them. Here the CDR3 DNA reads TGTGCCAGCAGTTCGACCTACGACAGCTCCTACGAGCAGTACTTC. Amino acid sequence: CASSSTYDSSYEQYF.

This clonotype was detected many times. This rearrangement joins TRBV10-2 to TRBJ2-7; the D gene is possibly TRBD2 (5 bases). CDR1 WSHSY and CDR2 SAAADI come from the germline V gene. V shed 6 bases and J shed 0 bases, with 15 bases lying between them. The CDR3 contains 15 residues. The CDR3 nucleotides read TGCGCCAGCAGAGAGGTAGGGAGCGGCTCCTACGAGCAGTACTTC. Translated: CASREVGSGSYEQYF.

This clonotype was observed at least ten times. V usage is TRBV6-2 or TRBV6-3 and J usage is TRBJ2-7, with D possibly matching TRBD1 (5 bases). This CDR3 is built from 11 residues. The germline V gene has CDR1 MNHEY and CDR2 SVGEGT. CDR3 residues: CGTTNSYEQYF. CDR3 in DNA: TGTGGGACAACAAACTCCTACGAGCAGTACTTC.

In this sample, this clonotype turned up a few times. It may be a read error: a sequence one base away is much more abundant. This chain joins TRBV20-1 and TRBJ2-3; 8 nucleotides match TRBD2. This CDR3 comprises 16 residues. The J segment lost 2 bases and the V segment lost 3 bases, leaving 10 bases of the junction unmatched. Germline CDR1 and CDR2: DFQATT and SNEGSKA (reference sequence). CDR3 bases: TGCAGTGCTAGTGGGGAGAATAGCGGGGTCACAGATACGCAGTATTTT. It encodes CSASGENSGVTDTQYF.

This clonotype showed up many times. V is TRBV29-1 and J is TRBJ1-1; maybe TRBD1 (5 bases). This CDR3 has 12 residues. CDR1 is SQVTM, CDR2 ANQGSEA, per germline. The CDR3 region has the DNA TGCAGGGCCGGGGCTCGCGACACTGAAGCTTTCTTT. Protein: CRAGARDTEAFF.

This clonotype was seen at least ten times. V gene TRBV12-3 or TRBV12-4 combines with J gene TRBJ2-7; the match to TRBD2 covers 7 bases. There are 13 residues in the CDR3. V lost 2 bases to trimming and J lost 2 bases; unmatched junction nucleotides: 0. CDR3 nucleotide sequence: TGTGCCAGCAGTTTAAGCGGGGCCTACGAGCAGTACTTC. Translation: CASSLSGAYEQYF.

The table lists this clonotype with many counts. The chain uses TRBV12-3 or TRBV12-4 and TRBJ2-3; 12 bases align to TRBD2. This CDR3 is built from 16 residues. V shed 6 bases, J shed 4 bases, and the junction held 8 bases outside the gene matches. The CDR3 coding sequence is TGTGCCAGCAGAGACCGGACTAGCGGGGCTTCAGATACGCAGTATTTT. Translated: CASRDRTSGASDTQYF.

This clonotype turned up a few times. This chain connects TRBV6-5 to TRBJ2-3, with TRBD2 matching over 9 bases. This CDR3 is 16 amino acids long. The J segment lost 4 bases and the V segment lost 0 bases, leaving 5 bases of the junction unmatched. Germline V gene sequence: CDR1 MNHEY, CDR2 SVGAGI. CDR3 nucleotides: TGTGCCAGCAGTTACTCTGGGACTAGCCGCCCAGATACGCAGTATTTT. Protein: CASSYSGTSRPDTQYF.

This clonotype was seen at least ten times. The rearrangement links TRBV20-1 to TRBJ2-5; TRBD2 might be the D (5 bases). The CDR3 loop spans 15 amino acids. Germline values: CDR1 DFQATT, CDR2 SNEGSKA (reference sequence). Trimming left V 5 bases short and J 4 bases short, with 20 bases between. The CDR3 region has the DNA TGCAGTGCTTTGCGAGTTGGGTTAGGAGGAGAGACCCAGTACTTC. Amino acid sequence: CSALRVGLGGETQYF.

This clonotype was observed many times. The rearrangement uses TRBV20-1 and TRBJ2-1; D unresolved. The germline V gene has CDR1 DFQATT and CDR2 SNEGSKA (reference sequence). Trimming removed 5 bases from V and 4 bases from J, with 12 bases in between. The CDR3 is made up of 13 amino acids. The CDR3 spells CSAPPPVYNEQFF. The CDR3 bases are TGCAGTGCTCCCCCACCGGTTTACAATGAGCAGTTCTTC.

This clonotype showed up many times. The rearrangement links TRBV3-1 to TRBJ2-1, with TRBD2 as a possible D gene (6 bases). V was trimmed by 4 bases and J by 3 bases, leaving 13 bases between them. Germline V gene lookup returns CDR1 LGHDT and CDR2 YNNKEL (reference sequence). This CDR3 region has 15 residues. The CDR3: CASSPTADYYNEQFF. CDR3 nucleotides: TGTGCCAGCAGCCCTACAGCGGACTACTACAATGAGCAGTTCTTC.